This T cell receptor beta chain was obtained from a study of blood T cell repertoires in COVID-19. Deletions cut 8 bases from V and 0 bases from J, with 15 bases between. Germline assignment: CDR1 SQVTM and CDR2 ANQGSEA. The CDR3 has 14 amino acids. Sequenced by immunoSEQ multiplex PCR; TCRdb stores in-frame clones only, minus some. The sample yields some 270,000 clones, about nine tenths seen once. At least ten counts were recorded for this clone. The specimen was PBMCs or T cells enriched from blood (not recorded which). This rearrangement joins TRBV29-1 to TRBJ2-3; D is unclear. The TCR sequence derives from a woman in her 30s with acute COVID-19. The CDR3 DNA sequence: TGCAGCTCTTCAACAGACACTAGCACAGATACGCAGTATTTT. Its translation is CSSSTDTSTDTQYF.